These T cell receptor beta chains were read from a single sample in a study of blood T cell repertoires in COVID-19. The method was immunoSEQ multiplex PCR; TCRdb's version includes in-frame clones alone and lacks a portion of them. This repertoire shows about 200,000 clones, about 90% found once; its top ten account for under 25%. The sample was peripheral blood. Source of these receptors: a man in his 60s with active or convalescent COVID-19. CDR3s include the opening cysteine and the closing phenylalanine or tryptophan. Each record gives: J gene, clone size, D gene, V gene, CDR3 DNA, CDR3 protein. D genes are given only for firm matches. Part of the rows lack a size; the others show once, few, many or a class for expanded clones.

j_call: TRBJ1-1; clone_size: .; d_call: .; v_call: TRBV3-1/TRBV3-2; cdr3_nt: TGTGCCAGCAGCCAGGTGTCGGGGGGCCTAGCTTTCTTT; cdr3_aa: CASSQVSGGLAFF
j_call: TRBJ1-5; clone_size: .; d_call: TRBD1; v_call: TRBV6-1; cdr3_nt: TGTGCCAGCAGTGATAGGGGGCTGGACAATCAGCCCCAGCATTTT; cdr3_aa: CASSDRGLDNQPQHF
j_call: TRBJ2-6; clone_size: .; d_call: TRBD1; v_call: TRBV2; cdr3_nt: TGTGCCAGCAGTGATACCGGGACAGGTGCCTCTGGGGCCAACGTCCTGACTTTC; cdr3_aa: CASSDTGTGASGANVLTF
j_call: TRBJ1-5; clone_size: .; d_call: .; v_call: TRBV6-1; cdr3_nt: TGTGCCAGCAGTGAGAGGCAGGGGTATCAGCCCCAGCATTTT; cdr3_aa: CASSERQGYQPQHF
j_call: TRBJ1-5; clone_size: .; d_call: TRBD1; v_call: TRBV6-5; cdr3_nt: TGTGCCAGCAGTTGGGACAGGGGGACTGATCAGCCCCAGCATTTT; cdr3_aa: CASSWDRGTDQPQHF
j_call: TRBJ2-7; clone_size: .; d_call: TRBD1; v_call: TRBV6-5; cdr3_nt: TGTGCCAGCAGGACCGGACAGGGGGCCTACGAGCAGTACTTC; cdr3_aa: CASRTGQGAYEQYF
j_call: TRBJ1-2; clone_size: once; d_call: TRBD1; v_call: TRBV3-1/TRBV3-2; cdr3_nt: TGTGCCAGCAGTCAAACAGGGGAAGGAGGCTACACCTTC; cdr3_aa: CASSQTGEGGYTF
j_call: TRBJ2-3; clone_size: .; d_call: TRBD2; v_call: TRBV6-5; cdr3_nt: TGTGCCAGCAGACGAAGCGGGGGGGGCACAGATACGCAGTATTTT; cdr3_aa: CASRRSGGGTDTQYF
j_call: TRBJ1-3; clone_size: .; d_call: .; v_call: TRBV18; cdr3_nt: TGTGCCAGCTCACCAACCGGTCCAAACTCTGGAAACACCATATATTTT; cdr3_aa: CASSPTGPNSGNTIYF
j_call: TRBJ1-1; clone_size: .; d_call: .; v_call: TRBV6-5; cdr3_nt: TGTGCCAGCACCGGGACAAGGAACACTGAAGCTTTCTTT; cdr3_aa: CASTGTRNTEAFF
j_call: TRBJ1-4; clone_size: .; d_call: .; v_call: TRBV6-5; cdr3_nt: TGTGCCAGCAGTATTCGACAATATGACGGAAAACTGTTTTTT; cdr3_aa: CASSIRQYDGKLFF
j_call: TRBJ2-5; clone_size: .; d_call: TRBD2; v_call: TRBV3-1/TRBV3-2; cdr3_nt: TGTGCCAGCAGCGAAGCGGGGGGCCAAGAGACCCAGTACTTC; cdr3_aa: CASSEAGGQETQYF
j_call: TRBJ2-7; clone_size: .; d_call: .; v_call: TRBV7-9; cdr3_nt: TGTGCCAGCAGCTTAGAGGCGGGGAACTCCTACGAGCAGTACTTC; cdr3_aa: CASSLEAGNSYEQYF
j_call: TRBJ2-1; clone_size: .; d_call: TRBD2; v_call: TRBV5-1; cdr3_nt: TGCGCCAGCAGCTTGTCTGCGGGGGGGAGCAATGAGCAGTTCTTC; cdr3_aa: CASSLSAGGSNEQFF
j_call: TRBJ1-2; clone_size: .; d_call: .; v_call: TRBV7-9; cdr3_nt: TGTGCCAGCAGCTCGACACAGGGAGGGGTAGAGGGCTACACCTTC; cdr3_aa: CASSSTQGGVEGYTF
j_call: TRBJ2-1; clone_size: .; d_call: TRBD1; v_call: TRBV29-1; cdr3_nt: TGCAGCGTTGACCCGCGGACAGGGTGGCAGTTCTTC; cdr3_aa: CSVDPRTGWQFF
j_call: TRBJ2-3; clone_size: .; d_call: TRBD2; v_call: TRBV29-1; cdr3_nt: TGCAGCGTAGAAGGGACTAGCGGGGGCCCCACAGATACGCAGTATTTT; cdr3_aa: CSVEGTSGGPTDTQYF
j_call: TRBJ1-6; clone_size: .; d_call: .; v_call: TRBV30; cdr3_nt: TGTGCCTGGAGTGGTAGAAATAATTCACCCCTCCACTTT; cdr3_aa: CAWSGRNNSPLHF
j_call: TRBJ1-3; clone_size: .; d_call: .; v_call: TRBV5-8; cdr3_nt: TGTGCCAGCAGCTTGGGCTGGGGGCCTGGAAACACCATATATTTT; cdr3_aa: CASSLGWGPGNTIYF
j_call: TRBJ1-6; clone_size: .; d_call: .; v_call: TRBV24-1; cdr3_nt: TGTGCCACCAGTGATTATTGGGGGCGCGTTAAAAATTCACCCCTCCACTTT; cdr3_aa: CATSDYWGRVKNSPLHF
j_call: TRBJ2-3; clone_size: .; d_call: TRBD2; v_call: TRBV4-1; cdr3_nt: TGCGCCAGCAGATTAAGACTAGCGGGGGGAACAGATACGCAGTATTTT; cdr3_aa: CASRLRLAGGTDTQYF
j_call: TRBJ1-6; clone_size: .; d_call: .; v_call: TRBV27; cdr3_nt: TGTGCCAGCAGTTTGAGACAGCTAAATTCACCCCTCCACTTT; cdr3_aa: CASSLRQLNSPLHF
j_call: TRBJ2-1; clone_size: .; d_call: TRBD2; v_call: TRBV11-2; cdr3_nt: TGTGCCAGTCGAAGAGTCGGGGGGGTCGGGAATGAGCAGTTCTTC; cdr3_aa: CASRRVGGVGNEQFF
j_call: TRBJ2-4; clone_size: .; d_call: .; v_call: TRBV11-3; cdr3_nt: TGTGCCAGGGGGAGATCACTAGCAAACGACAAAAACATTCAGTACTTC; cdr3_aa: CARGRSLANDKNIQYF
j_call: TRBJ1-2; clone_size: .; d_call: TRBD1; v_call: TRBV9; cdr3_nt: TGTGCCAGCAGCCCCAGGACAGGGGGGGGCTATGGCTACACCTTC; cdr3_aa: CASSPRTGGGYGYTF
j_call: TRBJ2-2; clone_size: .; d_call: TRBD2; v_call: TRBV5-1; cdr3_nt: TGCGCCAGCAGTCCACTAGCGGGGGGGAACACCGGGGAGCTGTTTTTT; cdr3_aa: CASSPLAGGNTGELFF
j_call: TRBJ2-3; clone_size: few; d_call: TRBD2; v_call: TRBV10-2; cdr3_nt: TGCGCCAGCAGCCTGACTAGCGGGGGGGCAGGAGATACGCAGTATTTT; cdr3_aa: CASSLTSGGAGDTQYF